These 13 T cell receptor beta chains share one sample of origin, sequenced in a study of read filtering for tumor transcriptome and immune sequencing. This library used 300 to 450 ng RNA and molecular barcoded adaptors spanning alpha/delta and beta/gamma chains. MiXCR, applied by TCRdb to the reads, yields one record per CDR3 protein. The table includes approximately 43,000 distinct CDR3 sequences, roughly 13% detected once. The specimen sequenced was a population of CD138-negative cells sorted from bone marrow. These receptors came from a donor at least 40 years old with multiple myeloma.

This clonotype was counted only a few times. A read error may be the cause here, since a much bigger clone is one base away. J is TRBJ1-1 and V is TRBV29-1; D is uncertain. This CDR3 comprises 12 residues. Germline V gene lookup returns CDR1 SQVTM and CDR2 ANQGSEA. The DNA for the CDR3 is TGCAGCGTTGAGGTGCGAGAAGTTGAAGCTTGCTTT. It translates to CSVEVREVEACF.

This clonotype was picked up a small number of times. A much larger clone differs by one base, so this may be a read error. The chain joins TRBV28 to TRBJ2-7; D call uncertain. The CDR3 length is 13 residues. V was cut by 5 bases and J by 6 bases, with 14 bases left in between. The germline gives CDR1 MDHEN, CDR2 SYDVKM. CDR3 sequence: CASSPRHGREQYF. The DNA of the CDR3 is TGTGCCAGCAGTCCCCGGCACGGGCGCGAGCAGTACTTC.

Of note for this clonotype: Since a far larger clone is one base different, this is likely a read error. V gene TRBV12-3 or TRBV12-4 combines with J gene TRBJ2-7; possible D gene TRBD2, 5 bases. This CDR3 contains 15 residues. Trimming stripped 6 bases from V and 6 bases from J, with 21 bases between. CDR3 coding DNA: TGTGCCAGCAGAGGACTGGGCCATAACTCCCTCGAGCAGTACTTC. It specifies CASRGLGHNSLEQYF.

This clonotype came up a few times. This may arise from a read error, as a much more abundant clone is one base away. The chain recombines TRBV20-1 with TRBJ1-4, with D unresolved. The germline V gene encodes CDR1 DFQATT and CDR2 SNEGSKA (reference sequence). The CDR3 length is 14 residues. The CDR3 loop reads CSAQDRAPNEELFF. The CDR3 DNA reads TGCAGTGCCCAGGACCGGGCTCCAAATGAAGAACTGTTTTTT.

This clonotype was detected many times. The chain employs TRBV7-9 and TRBJ2-1; D is perhaps TRBD1 or TRBD2 (5 bases each). Looked up from germline, CDR1 is SEHNR and CDR2 is FQNEAQ (reference sequence). V was clipped by 5 bases and J by 6 bases, with 17 bases between them. The CDR3 consists of 15 residues. CDR3 region: CASSPRGQRANEQFF. The CDR3 DNA reads as TGTGCCAGCAGCCCCCGGGGCCAACGAGCCAATGAGCAGTTCTTC.

Concerning this clonotype itself: A much larger clone sits a single nucleotide away, making a read error possible. The V call is TRBV29-1, the J call TRBJ2-6, with D possibly TRBD1 on 6 matching bases. The CDR3 is made up of 17 amino acids. Germline V gene lookup returns CDR1 SQVTM and CDR2 ANQGSEA. The CDR3 is CGVESGTQFSGANVLTF. CDR3 nucleotide sequence: TGCGGCGTTGAGTCGGGGACACAATTCTCTGGGGCCAACGTCCTGACTTTC.

This clonotype was picked up many times. V and J are TRBV28 and TRBJ2-1; TRBD2 aligns across 12 bases. Germline CDR1 reads MDHEN; CDR2 reads SYDVKM. This CDR3 spans 14 amino acids. After removal of 6 bases from V and 5 bases from J, the junction contained 2 bases not matched to a gene. The CDR3 DNA reads TGTGCCAGCAGCCCTAGCGGGAGGGACAATGAGCAGTTCTTC. It specifies CASSPSGRDNEQFF.

This clonotype was observed many times. The V call is TRBV29-1, the J call TRBJ1-1, with 7 bases fitting TRBD1. From germline, CDR1 is SQVTM and CDR2 ANQGSEA. Germline trimming cut 5 bases from V and 1 base from J; bases unmatched to any gene: 7. This CDR3 is built from 14 residues. CDR3 loop: CSVRTTGWNTEAFF. Here the CDR3 DNA reads TGCAGCGTTAGGACGACAGGGTGGAACACTGAAGCTTTCTTT.

This clonotype has a handful of counts. The CDR3 sequence: CASTGSPFGDTEAFF. The CDR3 region has the DNA TGTGCCAGCACTGGTTCCCCTTTCGGGGACACTGAAGCTTTCTTT. This chain links TRBV6-1 with TRBJ1-1; D is ambiguous. The CDR3 runs 15 residues. Germline assignment: CDR1 MNHNS and CDR2 SASEGT. Trimming removed 7 bases from V and 3 bases from J, with 18 bases in between.

This clonotype has only a few counts. A read error may explain this, as a much larger clone is one base away. The rearrangement uses TRBV7-9 and TRBJ2-2; D is ambiguous. This CDR3 is built from 12 residues. The V gene lost 6 bases and the J gene lost 7 bases, with 9 bases spanning the gap. Germline V gives CDR1 SEHNR, CDR2 FQNEAQ (reference sequence). CDR3 bases: TGTGCCAGCAGGAAAGCCCACGGGGAGCTGTTTTTT. Residues: CASRKAHGELFF.

This clonotype was detected ten times or more. The genes are TRBV24-1 and TRBJ1-1, with TRBD1 identical over 7 bases. Germline CDR1 is KGHDR and CDR2 is SFDVKD. The CDR3 runs 12 residues. V was clipped by 10 bases and J by 4 bases; unmatched bases: 5. CDR3 loop: CATQGGSTEAFF. CDR3 DNA: TGTGCCACGCAGGGGGGATCCACTGAAGCTTTCTTT.

This clonotype was seen a handful of times. The chain carries TRBV4-1 and TRBJ2-7, with 7 bases matching TRBD1. V was pared by 3 bases and J by 4 bases, with 6 bases of the junction left unmatched. In germline, CDR1 is MGHRA, CDR2 YSYEKL. The CDR3 covers 14 residues. CDR3 residues: CASSQDPRGYEQYF. The DNA for the CDR3 is TGCGCCAGCAGCCAGGATCCCAGGGGGTACGAGCAGTACTTC.

The J gene is TRBJ2-7, the V gene TRBV5-4; 10 nucleotides match TRBD2. CDR1 and CDR2 from the germline V gene are SGHNT and YYREEE (reference sequence). V lost 2 bases, J lost 6 bases, and 5 bases stayed unmatched. The CDR3 is 14 residues long. The CDR3 DNA follows: TGTGCCAGCAGCTTACTAGCGGGGTCGGTCGAGCAGTACTTC. Translation gives CASSLLAGSVEQYF. The full variable domain, completed using reference TRBV5-4 and TRBJ2-7, is ETGVTQSPTHLIKTRGQQVTLRCSSQSGHNTVSWYQQALGQGPQFIFQYYREEENGRGNFPPRFSGLQFPNYSSELNVNALELDDSALYLCASSLLAGSVEQYFGPGTRLTVT.